A single sample is the source of the 24 T cell receptor beta chains below, sequenced in a study of technical replicates of blood from several donors. Clones were read by immunoSEQ multiplex PCR, and TCRdb kept only the in-frame ones, dropping some. The table records about 76,000 clones, roughly 97% of them present only once. The sample taken for sequencing was T cells isolated from PBMCs. The receptor source for this set is a human donor in good health.

This chain connects TRBV5-8 to TRBJ2-7; D unclear. Per the germline V gene, CDR1 is SGHTS and CDR2 is YDEGEE. The CDR3 covers 13 residues. V lost 1 base and J lost 2, with 7 bases in between. Here the CDR3 reads CASSLSSPYEQYF. Here the CDR3 DNA reads TGTGCCAGCAGCTTGTCGTCTCCCTACGAGCAGTACTTC.

The rearrangement joins TRBV30 to TRBJ1-2; D is ambiguous. The germline V gene encodes CDR1 GTSNPN and CDR2 SVGIG (reference sequence). The CDR3 has 14 residues. The germline V and J ends were trimmed by 0 bases and 4 bases, with 12 bases remaining between them. This CDR3 is CAWSVGGSLYGYTF. Written as DNA, the CDR3 is TGTGCCTGGAGTGTAGGAGGGAGTCTCTATGGCTACACCTTC.

The chain is built from TRBV2 and TRBJ2-3, with 7 bases lining up with TRBD2. Germline V CDR1 and CDR2: SNHLY, FYNNEI. The length of the CDR3 is 15 residues. V dropped 6 bases and J dropped 0; count of bases not matched to a gene: 6. This chain's CDR3 is CASSILAPSTDTQYF. For the CDR3, the DNA is TGTGCCAGCAGCATACTAGCGCCTAGCACAGATACGCAGTATTTT. Looking up the rest from reference TRBV2 and TRBJ2-3 gives the full variable domain: EPEVTQTPSHQVTQMGQEVILRCVPISNHLYFYWYRQILGQKVEFLVSFYNNEISEKSEIFDDQFSVERPDGSNFTLKIRSTKLEDSAMYFCASSILAPSTDTQYFGPGTRLTVL.

This rearrangement joins TRBV9 to TRBJ1-2; D gene uncertain. Trimming took 2 bases from V and 3 from J, leaving 11 bases between them. This CDR3 has 14 amino acids. Germline CDR1 reads SGDLS; CDR2 reads YYNGEE. The CDR3 DNA sequence: TGTGCCAGCAGCGTGTCCAGTACAGACTATGGCTACACCTTC. Its translation: CASSVSSTDYGYTF. The variable domain in full, completed from reference TRBV9 and TRBJ1-2, reads DSGVTQTPKHLITATGQRVTLRCSPRSGDLSVYWYQQSLDQGLQFLIQYYNGEERAKGNILERFSAQQFPDLHSELNLSSLELGDSALYFCASSVSSTDYGYTFGSGTRLTVV.

This clone has only one observation. The rearrangement links TRBV18 to TRBJ2-1; TRBD2 agrees at 7 bases. The CDR3 is made up of 16 amino acids. V was clipped by 4 bases and J by 1 base; unmatched bases: 7. The germline V gene has CDR1 KGHSH and CDR2 LQKENI. The CDR3: CASSQPRETSYNEQFF. CDR3 coding DNA: TGTGCCAGCTCACAGCCGCGGGAGACGTCCTACAATGAGCAGTTCTTC.

The genes are TRBV4-2 and TRBJ2-2; the match to TRBD2 covers 10 bases. The CDR3 extends over 17 amino acids. J lost 5 bases, V lost 0 bases, and 6 bases had no gene match. Per germline, CDR1 LGHNA and CDR2 YNFKEQ. This chain's CDR3 is CASSQDPPGLATGELFF. The CDR3 DNA is TGTGCCAGCAGCCAAGATCCGCCGGGACTAGCGACCGGGGAGCTGTTTTTT.

The chain carries TRBV6-6 and TRBJ2-1; 11 bases fit TRBD1. The ends lost 5 bases at V and 9 bases at J; junction bases unmatched: 6. This CDR3 has 14 amino acids. Germline CDR1 reads MNHNY; CDR2 reads SVGAGI (reference sequence). CDR3 DNA: TGTGCCAGCAGTCCGGACAGGGGGCGCGTTGAGCAGTTCTTC. Translating gives CASSPDRGRVEQFF.

This chain links TRBV7-2 with TRBJ2-7; 8 bases are a match to TRBD1. Germline assignment: CDR1 SGHTA and CDR2 FQGNSA. The V and J ends lost 7 bases and 6 bases, in that order; junction bases with no gene match: 14. This CDR3 region has 15 residues. The CDR3 DNA sequence: TGTGCCAGCAAGATTACCGGGACAGGAGTCGGCGAGCAGTACTTC. Protein sequence: CASKITGTGVGEQYF.

CDR3 sequence reads: CASSPGQMYNEQFF. The CDR3 coding sequence is TGTGCCAGCAGCCCGGGACAAATGTACAATGAGCAGTTCTTC. V and J are TRBV25-1 and TRBJ2-1; the D gene is possibly TRBD1 (6 bases). V lost 6 bases and J 4 bases, leaving 13 bases between the germline ends. The CDR3 loop spans 14 amino acids. Germline-derived CDR1 and CDR2 are MGHDK and SYGVNS. The full variable domain, its missing parts supplied by reference TRBV25-1 and TRBJ2-1, is EADIYQTPRYLVIGTGKKITLECSQTMGHDKMYWYQQDPGMELHLIHYSYGVNSTEKGDLSSESTVSRIRTEHFPLTLESARPSHTSQYLCASSPGQMYNEQFFGPGTRLTVL.

This sequence joins TRBV29-1 and TRBJ2-5; D may be TRBD2 (5 bases). Between the trimmed V and J ends, which lost 3 bases and 6 bases, there was a span of 14 bases. Germline-derived CDR1 and CDR2 are SQVTM and ANQGSEA. This CDR3 is built from 13 residues. The CDR3 nucleotides are TGCAGCGTTGAGGTCACTAGTGTGAAGACCCAGTACTTC. Translating gives CSVEVTSVKTQYF.

The chain carries TRBV27 and TRBJ2-7; 11 bases align to TRBD2. The CDR3 is 16 amino acids. CDR1 is MNHEY, CDR2 SMNVEV, per germline (reference sequence). J gave up 2 bases and V 2 bases, and 5 bases lay outside the gene matches. The chain's CDR3 is CASSLLLAGGPYEQYF. CDR3 DNA sequence: TGTGCCAGCAGTTTACTTCTAGCGGGAGGTCCCTACGAGCAGTACTTC.

This clone occurred once. The V and J genes are TRBV4-2 and TRBJ2-5, with TRBD2 identical over 8 bases. The CDR3 is 16 residues long. Germline V lookup: CDR1 LGHNA, CDR2 YNFKEQ. Losses at the gene ends were 0 bases for V and 1 base for J; bases not matched to a gene: 4. The CDR3: CASSQDFSGGQETQYF. DNA for the CDR3: TGTGCCAGCAGCCAAGATTTCAGCGGGGGCCAAGAGACCCAGTACTTC.

V and J are TRBV30 and TRBJ2-3, with D possibly being TRBD2 (5 bases). CDR1 is GTSNPN and CDR2 is SVGIG in the germline V gene (reference sequence). V gave up 0 bases and J gave up 6 bases, with 16 bases separating them. The length of the CDR3 is 15 residues. CDR3 in DNA: TGTGCCTGGAGTGTACGGGGTCGCTGGACTGATACGCAGTATTTT. Its translation is CAWSVRGRWTDTQYF.

This rearrangement joins TRBV28 to TRBJ2-7, with D unclear. Germline V lookup: CDR1 MDHEN, CDR2 SYDVKM. Trimming removed 7 bases from V and 2 bases from J, with 15 bases in between. The CDR3 has 14 residues. The CDR3 loop is CASTTLGSTYEQYF. CDR3 bases: TGTGCCAGCACCACTTTGGGCAGTACCTACGAGCAGTACTTC.

Concerning this clone: No DNA is shown, since the ends of the CDR3 on it are uncertain; the CDR3 is the one TCRdb lists. The gene calls are TRBV6-5 and TRBJ2-7; the table's D call, TRBD1, was not checked against the DNA. The germline CDR1 and CDR2 sequences are MNHEY and SVGAGI. The CDR3 length is 15 residues, termini included. CDR3 loop: CASSSSGQGLEEQYF.

The V gene is TRBV5-1, the J gene TRBJ2-1, with D hard to call. The germline V and J ends were trimmed by 0 bases and 9 bases, with 10 bases remaining between them. Germline V CDR1 and CDR2: SGHRS, YFSETQ. The CDR3 has 13 residues. CDR3 amino acids: CASSLGLSSEQFF. CDR3 sequence (DNA): TGCGCCAGCAGCTTGGGACTTTCTAGTGAGCAGTTCTTC. The variable domain in full, with the rest retrieved from reference TRBV5-1 and TRBJ2-1, is KAGVTQTPRYLIKTRGQQVTLSCSPISGHRSVSWYQQTPGQGLQFLFEYFSETQRNKGNFPGRFSGRQFSNSRSEMNVSTLELGDSALYLCASSLGLSSEQFFGPGTRLTVL.

This clone was observed a single time. V usage is TRBV9 and J usage is TRBJ2-5; 7 nucleotides match TRBD1. V trimming: 2 bases; J trimming: 2 bases; junction bases outside the gene matches: 3. The CDR3 is made up of 14 amino acids. Germline lookup yields CDR1 SGDLS and CDR2 YYNGEE. The CDR3, as DNA: TGTGCCAGCAGCGTGGGACAGCTACAAGAGACCCAGTACTTC. It encodes CASSVGQLQETQYF.

The chain joins TRBV28 to TRBJ2-5; D perhaps matches TRBD1 (6 bases). V lost 6 bases to trimming and J lost 2 bases, with 13 bases between them. The CDR3 spans 14 residues. CDR1 and CDR2 (germline): MDHEN, SYDVKM. This CDR3 is CASSLDSTQETQYF. The CDR3 nucleotides read TGTGCCAGCAGCTTGGACAGCACTCAAGAGACCCAGTACTTC.

V usage is TRBV4-1 and J usage is TRBJ1-1; no firm D call. The V end lost 0 bases, the J end lost 2 bases, and 10 bases lay between the germline ends. The CDR3 has 15 residues. In germline, CDR1 is MGHRA, CDR2 YSYEKL. The CDR3 spells CASSQDQSSNTEAFF. The CDR3 DNA follows: TGCGCCAGCAGCCAAGATCAATCTAGTAACACTGAAGCTTTCTTT.

This clone is a singleton in its sample. The chain employs TRBV7-9 and TRBJ2-7; 10 bases match TRBD2. The CDR3 contains 15 residues. Germline V CDR1 and CDR2: SEHNR, FQNEAQ (reference sequence). V shed 5 bases and J 2 bases; nucleotides not matched to a gene: 6. The CDR3 here is CASSISGRAPYEQYF. The CDR3 DNA is TGTGCCAGCAGCATCAGCGGGAGGGCCCCCTACGAGCAGTACTTC.

The gene calls are TRBV27 and TRBJ2-5, with 9 bases lining up with TRBD1. This CDR3 contains 13 residues. The V and J ends lost 5 bases and 5 bases, in that order; junction bases with no gene match: 3. The germline gives CDR1 MNHEY, CDR2 SMNVEV (reference sequence). CDR3: CASSTGGGETQYF. For the CDR3, the DNA is TGTGCCAGCAGTACAGGGGGCGGGGAGACCCAGTACTTC.

The V call is TRBV9, the J call TRBJ2-7, with 7 positions matching TRBD2. Germline V gene data show CDR1 as SGDLS and CDR2 as YYNGEE. J was trimmed by 3 bases and V by 0 bases; bases with no gene match: 3. This CDR3 is 14 amino acids long. CDR3 amino acids: CASSVVPSGYEQYF. For the CDR3, the DNA is TGTGCCAGCAGCGTAGTACCTAGCGGCTACGAGCAGTACTTC. Full variable domain (outside the CDR3, taken from reference TRBV9 and TRBJ2-7): DSGVTQTPKHLITATGQRVTLRCSPRSGDLSVYWYQQSLDQGLQFLIQYYNGEERAKGNILERFSAQQFPDLHSELNLSSLELGDSALYFCASSVVPSGYEQYFGPGTRLTVT.

V gene TRBV7-6 combines with J gene TRBJ2-2; D uncertain. Germline lookup yields CDR1 SGHVS and CDR2 FNYEAQ. The CDR3 extends over 15 amino acids. The V end was cut by 4 bases, the J end by 5 bases, with 14 bases between. CDR3 amino acids: CASSSLYSRTGELFF. CDR3 nucleotide sequence: TGTGCCAGCAGCTCCCTGTATAGTCGAACCGGGGAGCTGTTTTTT.

The chain couples TRBV5-1 to TRBJ1-1, with a possible D match to TRBD1 (6 bases). Trimming cost V 4 bases and J 3 bases, with 25 bases left between them. Per germline, CDR1 SGHRS and CDR2 YFSETQ. This CDR3 contains 18 residues. The CDR3 region has the DNA TGCGCCAGCAGCGCAGGGGCATCGAGTCCGGGAACGGACACTGAAGCTTTCTTT. Encoded protein: CASSAGASSPGTDTEAFF.